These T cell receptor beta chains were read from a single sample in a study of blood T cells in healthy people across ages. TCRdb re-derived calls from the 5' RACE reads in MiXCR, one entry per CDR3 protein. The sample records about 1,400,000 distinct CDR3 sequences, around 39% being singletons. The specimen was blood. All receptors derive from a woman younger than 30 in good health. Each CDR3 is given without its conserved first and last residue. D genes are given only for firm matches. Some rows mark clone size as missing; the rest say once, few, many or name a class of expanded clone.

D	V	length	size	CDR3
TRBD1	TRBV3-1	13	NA	ASSPDRTFYNEQF
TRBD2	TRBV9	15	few	ASSAWIAGVNTDTQY
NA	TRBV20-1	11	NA	SARDWDLNEQF
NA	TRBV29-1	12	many	SVDLLAATDTQY
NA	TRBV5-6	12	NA	ASSTMTEGWGYT
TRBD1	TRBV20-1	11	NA	SAWGQTKNIQY
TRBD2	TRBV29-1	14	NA	SVELGTSGVYSEQF
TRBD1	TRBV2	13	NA	ASSGRDRGTEKLF
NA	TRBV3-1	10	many	ASSQGGYEQY
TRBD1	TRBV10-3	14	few	AISDLTKTGGGGYT
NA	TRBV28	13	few	ASSFPGTRADTQY
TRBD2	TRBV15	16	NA	AASRDLSLAGVTDTQY
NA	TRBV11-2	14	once	ASSLDIRSGGDEQF
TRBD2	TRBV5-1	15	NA	ASSLQGGGTRADTQY
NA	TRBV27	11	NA	ASTPGGAYEQY
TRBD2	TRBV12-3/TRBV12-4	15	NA	ASSFVLAGGTYNEQF
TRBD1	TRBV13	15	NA	ASNQGATPDSVNDYT
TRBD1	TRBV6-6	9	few	ASSYDRDAF
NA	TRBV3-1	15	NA	ASSQGRTNRGTDTQY
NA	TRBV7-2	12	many	ASSLAGWASGYT
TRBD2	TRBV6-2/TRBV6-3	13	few	ASSPSGPSQETQY
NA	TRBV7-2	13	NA	ASSFDGALNYGYT
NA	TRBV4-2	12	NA	ASSQIGGGTEAF
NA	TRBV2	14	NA	ASSEDEGPYNSPLH
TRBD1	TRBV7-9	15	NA	ASSPPGQGAHVYGYT
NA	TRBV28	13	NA	ASSLIIGGNGELF
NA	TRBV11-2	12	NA	ASSPGVSTGELF
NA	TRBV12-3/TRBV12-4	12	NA	ASSSRDPSYGYT
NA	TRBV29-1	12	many	SVEDRGGADGYT
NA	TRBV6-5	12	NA	ASRETISGNTIY
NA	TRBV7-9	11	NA	ASSGRTIETQY
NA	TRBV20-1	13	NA	SAKSPSLATNTQY
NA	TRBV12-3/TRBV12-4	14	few	ASSFIWRGQDNEQF
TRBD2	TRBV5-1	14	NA	ASSSGTSGGVDTQY
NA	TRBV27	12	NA	ASSSAIGPYEQY
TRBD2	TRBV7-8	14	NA	ASSYLGGAGGNEQF
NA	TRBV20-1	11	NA	SAREGNLGEQY
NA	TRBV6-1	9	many	ASSESYEQY
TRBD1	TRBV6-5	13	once	ASSYSRQGNGELF
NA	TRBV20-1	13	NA	SARERGSSEETQY
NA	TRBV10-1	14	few	ASSESTVGPGNEQF
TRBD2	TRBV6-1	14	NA	ASSEAPAGGWETQF
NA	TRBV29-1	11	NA	SAEIPLTGELF
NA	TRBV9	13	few	ASSIRGTGQETQY
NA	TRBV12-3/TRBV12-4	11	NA	ASSVSGDNEQY
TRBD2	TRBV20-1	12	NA	SARFLAATYEQY
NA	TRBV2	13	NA	ASREQGNSNQPQH
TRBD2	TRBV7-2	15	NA	ASSTLGVSGTFYEQY
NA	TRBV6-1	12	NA	ASTHGITNEKLF
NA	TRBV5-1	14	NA	ASSRSVGPDNNEQF
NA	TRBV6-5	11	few	ASSVGESGEQF
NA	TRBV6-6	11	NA	ASRSTSGTEAF
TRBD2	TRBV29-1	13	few	SVLGTSGVYNEQF
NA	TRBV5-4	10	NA	ASSLGDHEQF
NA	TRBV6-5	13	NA	ASSANPGLQETQY
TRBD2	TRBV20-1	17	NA	SAGAGLGSGITSSYEQY
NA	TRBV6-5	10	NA	ASTNTGYGYT
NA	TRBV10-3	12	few	AITPGQGTDTQY
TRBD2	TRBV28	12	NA	ASRTSGRTHEQF